This TCR beta chain was profiled in a study of beta chain features in type 1 diabetes. About the research overall: Sorted cells, 90 million to 130 million in number, were examined across all samples.

In the case of this clone: The antigen remains undetermined.

Findings and limits, study-wide: The influence of HLA type on TCRB rearrangement stayed undetermined.

Sorting of CD4+ naive, central memory, regulatory and stem cell-like memory cells was performed via CD45RO/CCR7/CD25/CD127/CD95/CD27. What was sequenced were expressed TCRB transcripts, since all of the isolated RNA had been reverse transcribed. Only in-frame clones appear in the TCRdb table, and some are missing; sequencing was by immunoSEQ multiplex PCR. The sample lists 130,000 to 150,000 clones, 40% to 55% occurring once. J gave up 7 bases and V 5 bases, and 5 bases lay outside the gene matches. The CDR3 has 14 residues. Germline CDR1 SGHRS, CDR2 YFSETQ. The TCR comes from a man aged 18 to 30 in good health. Sequencing was done on a sample of Tregs from blood. The chain has TRBV5-1 and TRBJ2-2; 10 bases are shared with TRBD2. CDR3 coding DNA: TGCGCCAGCAGAACCCTAGCGGGAGACGGGGAGCTGTTTTTT. It is translated as CASRTLAGDGELFF.